This T cell receptor beta chain was captured by sequencing in a study of shared clonotypes between healthy human individuals. The naive CD8 population came from CD45RO-negative cells selected for CCR7, without terminally differentiated effector memory CD45RA+ cells. Clones were read by immunoSEQ multiplex PCR, and TCRdb kept only the in-frame ones, dropping some. The data contain millions of clones, just over 90% of them singletons. V lost 0 bases, J lost 3 bases, and 8 bases lay in between. CDR3 size: 14 residues. The germline CDR1 and CDR2 sequences are MNHEY and SVGAGI. This chain uses TRBV6-5 with TRBJ1-2, with D possibly being TRBD1 (5 bases). This TCR was sampled from a man between 18 and 29 years old in good health. Some clones in this sample may be carry-over from other donors' samples. What was sequenced was naive CD8+ T cells from PBMCs. The CDR3: CASSYSARDYGYTF. The CDR3 nucleotides read TGTGCCAGCAGTTACTCCGCCAGGGACTATGGCTACACCTTC.